Reported below is one TCR beta chain. Its specificity is unknown. This CDR3 has 13 residues. Germline V CDR1 and CDR2: GTSNPN, SVGIG (reference sequence). Trimming stripped 0 bases from V and 4 bases from J, with 7 bases between. Method: immunoSEQ multiplex PCR; TCRdb's copy keeps in-frame clones and lacks some. The sample lists some 170,000 clones, approximately 90% occurring once. The data originate from a study of T cell responses to AZD1222 COVID-19 vaccine. Overall study results and limits: There were repertoire samples only from the period after the peak T cell response.

V usage is TRBV30 and J usage is TRBJ1-5, with unresolved D. The sequence came from an adult who received the MenACWY meningococcal vaccine as a control. The material sequenced was peripheral blood, taken 28 days after the second dose of the MenACWY control vaccine. As DNA, the CDR3 is TGTGCCTGGAGTGTACCCCCAAATCAGCCCCAGCATTTT. This sequence encodes CAWSVPPNQPQHF.